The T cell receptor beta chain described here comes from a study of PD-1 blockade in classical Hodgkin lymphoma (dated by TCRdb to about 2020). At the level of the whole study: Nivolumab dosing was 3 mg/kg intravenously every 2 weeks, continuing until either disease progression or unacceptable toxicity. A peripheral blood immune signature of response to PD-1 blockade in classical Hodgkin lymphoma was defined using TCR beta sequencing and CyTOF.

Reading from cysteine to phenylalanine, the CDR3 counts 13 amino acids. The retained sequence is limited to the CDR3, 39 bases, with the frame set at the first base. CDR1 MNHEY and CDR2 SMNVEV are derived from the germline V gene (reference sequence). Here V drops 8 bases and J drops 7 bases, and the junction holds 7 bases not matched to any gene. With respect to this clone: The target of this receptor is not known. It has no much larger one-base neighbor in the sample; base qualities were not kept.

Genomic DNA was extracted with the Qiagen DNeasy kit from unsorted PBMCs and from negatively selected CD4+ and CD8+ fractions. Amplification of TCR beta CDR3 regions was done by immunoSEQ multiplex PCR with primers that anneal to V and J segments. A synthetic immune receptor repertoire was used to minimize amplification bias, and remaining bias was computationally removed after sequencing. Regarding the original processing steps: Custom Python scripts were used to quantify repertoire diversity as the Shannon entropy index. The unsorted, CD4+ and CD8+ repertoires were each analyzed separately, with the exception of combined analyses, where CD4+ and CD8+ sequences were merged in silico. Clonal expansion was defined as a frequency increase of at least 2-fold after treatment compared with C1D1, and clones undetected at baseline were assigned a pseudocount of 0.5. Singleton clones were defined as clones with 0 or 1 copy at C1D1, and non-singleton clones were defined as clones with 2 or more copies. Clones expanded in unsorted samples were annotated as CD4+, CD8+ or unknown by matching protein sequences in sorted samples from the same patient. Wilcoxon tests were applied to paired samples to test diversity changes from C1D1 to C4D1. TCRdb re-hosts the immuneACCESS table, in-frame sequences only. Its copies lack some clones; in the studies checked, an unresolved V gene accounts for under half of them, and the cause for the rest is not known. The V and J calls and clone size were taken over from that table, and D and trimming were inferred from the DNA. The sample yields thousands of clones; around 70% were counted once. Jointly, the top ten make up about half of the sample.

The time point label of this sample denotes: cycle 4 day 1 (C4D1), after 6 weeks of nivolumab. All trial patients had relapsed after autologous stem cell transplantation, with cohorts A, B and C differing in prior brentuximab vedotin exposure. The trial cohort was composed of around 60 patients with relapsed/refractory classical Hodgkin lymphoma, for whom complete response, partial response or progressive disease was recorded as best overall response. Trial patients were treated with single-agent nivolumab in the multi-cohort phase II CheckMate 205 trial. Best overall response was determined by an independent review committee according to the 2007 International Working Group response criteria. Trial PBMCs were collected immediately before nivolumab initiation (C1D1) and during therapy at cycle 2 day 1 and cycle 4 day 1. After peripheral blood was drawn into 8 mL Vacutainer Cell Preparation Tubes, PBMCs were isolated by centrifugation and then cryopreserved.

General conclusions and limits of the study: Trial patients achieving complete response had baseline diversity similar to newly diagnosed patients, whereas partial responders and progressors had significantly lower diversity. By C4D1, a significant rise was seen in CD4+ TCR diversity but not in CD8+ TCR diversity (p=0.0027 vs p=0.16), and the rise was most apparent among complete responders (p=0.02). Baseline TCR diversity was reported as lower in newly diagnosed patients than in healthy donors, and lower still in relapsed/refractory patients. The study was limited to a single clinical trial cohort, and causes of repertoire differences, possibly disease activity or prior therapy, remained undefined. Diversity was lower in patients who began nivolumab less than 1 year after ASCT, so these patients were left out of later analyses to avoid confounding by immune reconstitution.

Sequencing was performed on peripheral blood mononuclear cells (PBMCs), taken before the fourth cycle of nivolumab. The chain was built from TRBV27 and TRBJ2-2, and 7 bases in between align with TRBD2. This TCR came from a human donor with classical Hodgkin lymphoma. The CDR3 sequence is CASLGGYGGELFF. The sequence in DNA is TGTGCCAGCCTGGGAGGGTACGGCGGGGAGCTGTTTTTT.